Listed here are 7 T cell receptor beta chains from one sample, sequenced in a study of T cell responses to AZD1222 COVID-19 vaccine. TCRdb's table, derived via immunoSEQ multiplex PCR, lists solely in-frame clones and lacks some. The sample yields about 53,000 clones, roughly 86% seen once. Source: peripheral blood, taken 28 days after the second AZD1222 dose. These receptors all stem from an adult who received the AZD1222 COVID-19 vaccine.

The CDR3 region has the DNA TGCGCCAGCAGCCGAACTAGCGGGAGTCACCGCGAGCAGTACTTC. Translated, it gives CASSRTSGSHREQYF. The chain joins TRBV5-1 to TRBJ2-7; 11 bases line up with TRBD2. The CDR3 extends over 15 amino acids. Trimming removed 4 bases from V and 6 bases from J; junction bases left unmatched: 9. CDR1 SGHRS and CDR2 YFSETQ come from the germline V gene.

V gene TRBV28 combines with J gene TRBJ2-7, with D maybe TRBD2 (6 bases). The CDR3 spans 14 residues. Per germline, CDR1 MDHEN and CDR2 SYDVKM. Trimming removed 7 bases at V and 5 bases at J, with 18 bases between. CDR3 coding DNA: TGTGCCAGCACCCCCGGGAGAGTAAGGGACGAGCAGTACTTC. Protein: CASTPGRVRDEQYF.

A few counts support this clone. This chain uses TRBV28 with TRBJ1-2; D gene ambiguous. V was clipped by 4 bases and J by 8 bases, with 23 bases between them. CDR3 length: 16 amino acids. Germline assignment: CDR1 MDHEN and CDR2 SYDVKM. CDR3 sequence reads: CASSSPRYDASDGYTF. CDR3 nucleotides: TGTGCCAGCAGTTCCCCTCGATATGACGCCTCCGACGGCTACACCTTC.

This clone was observed a handful of times. CDR3 sequence reads: CASSLMTPRTGYDGYTF. CDR3 nucleotide sequence: TGTGCCAGCAGCTTAATGACTCCCCGGACAGGGTACGATGGCTACACCTTC. The J gene is TRBJ1-2, the V gene TRBV11-2; TRBD1 matches 8 bases. V gave up 2 bases and J gave up 6 bases; unmatched junction bases: 14. CDR3 length: 17 residues. CDR1 and CDR2 (germline): SGHAT, FQNNGV.

The rearrangement joins TRBV19 to TRBJ2-1; D is possibly TRBD1 (7 bases). The CDR3 runs to 14 residues. Between the trimmed V and J ends, which lost 4 bases and 8 bases, there was a span of 15 bases. Germline CDR1 and CDR2: LNHDA and SQIVND (reference sequence). CDR3 nucleotides: TGTGCCAGTAGTAGCCAGGGGGGAGGCTATGAGCAGTTCTTC. It is translated as CASSSQGGGYEQFF. The full variable domain, in which reference TRBV19 and TRBJ2-1 provide the parts outside the CDR3, is DGGITQSPKYLFRKEGQNVTLSCEQNLNHDAMYWYRQDPGQGLRLIYYSQIVNDFQKGDIAEGYSVSREKKESFPLTVTSAQKNPTAFYLCASSSQGGGYEQFFGPGTRLTVL.

The rearrangement links TRBV28 to TRBJ2-1; no clear D. Per germline, CDR1 MDHEN and CDR2 SYDVKM. This CDR3 spans 13 amino acids. V was shortened by 6 bases and J by 4 bases, with 10 bases between the two germline ends. The CDR3 region has the DNA TGTGCCAGCAGACTCGGATCTTACAATGAGCAGTTCTTC. Protein sequence: CASRLGSYNEQFF.

This chain connects TRBV5-1 to TRBJ1-6, with D maybe TRBD1 (5 bases). The CDR3 totals 16 residues. Deletions cut 4 bases from V and 7 bases from J, with 18 bases between. Germline V lookup: CDR1 SGHRS, CDR2 YFSETQ. The CDR3 sequence is CASSPGDGVRNSPLHF. The CDR3 bases are TGCGCCAGCAGCCCCGGGGACGGGGTGAGAAATTCACCCCTCCACTTT. The variable domain in full, with the rest retrieved from reference TRBV5-1 and TRBJ1-6, is KAGVTQTPRYLIKTRGQQVTLSCSPISGHRSVSWYQQTPGQGLQFLFEYFSETQRNKGNFPGRFSGRQFSNSRSEMNVSTLELGDSALYLCASSPGDGVRNSPLHFGNGTRLTVT.